This entry lists 9 T cell receptor beta chains sequenced from one sample in a study of T cells of healthy individuals. TCRdb recomputed calls from the 5' RACE reads with MiXCR, one row per CDR3 protein. The sample lists more than 60,000 distinct CDR3 sequences; around 15% were seen once. Receptor source: a human donor in good health.

The V call is TRBV6-2 or TRBV6-3, the J call TRBJ1-2; no clear D gene. Trimming took 5 bases from V and 4 from J, leaving 11 bases between them. Germline CDR1 MNHEY, CDR2 SVGEGT. The CDR3 contains 13 residues. The CDR3 is CASSPQQAYGYTF. The CDR3 nucleotides read TGTGCCAGCAGTCCCCAGCAGGCCTATGGCTACACCTTC.

This clonotype was picked up many times. The CDR3 DNA sequence: TGTGCCAGCAGCCAAGTCGGGAGCTCCTACAATGAGCAGTTCTTC. It encodes CASSQVGSSYNEQFF. The J gene is TRBJ2-1, the V gene TRBV14; TRBD2 is a possible D gene (6 bases). V was pared by 1 base and J by 0 bases, with 7 bases between. The CDR3 extends over 15 amino acids. CDR1 and CDR2 (germline): SGHDN, FVKESK. Drawing the rest from reference TRBV14 and TRBJ2-1, the complete variable domain is EAGVTQFPSHSVIEKGQTVTLRCDPISGHDNLYWYRRVMGKEIKFLLHFVKESKQDESGMPNNRFLAERTGGTYSTLKVQPAELEDSGVYFCASSQVGSSYNEQFFGPGTRLTVL.

This clonotype was found a few times. The V and J genes are TRBV14 and TRBJ2-1; 10 nucleotides align to TRBD2. Germline V gene sequence: CDR1 SGHDN, CDR2 FVKESK. Trimming at V came to 0 bases and at J to 7 bases, leaving 6 bases not matched to a gene. The length of the CDR3 is 16 residues. As DNA, the CDR3 is TGTGCCAGCAGCCAAGAATTCGCTAGCGGGAGAAATGAGCAGTTCTTC. Its protein product is CASSQEFASGRNEQFF. Complete variable domain (other parts from reference TRBV14 and TRBJ2-1): EAGVTQFPSHSVIEKGQTVTLRCDPISGHDNLYWYRRVMGKEIKFLLHFVKESKQDESGMPNNRFLAERTGGTYSTLKVQPAELEDSGVYFCASSQEFASGRNEQFFGPGTRLTVL.

This clonotype has at least ten counts. The chain employs TRBV20-1 and TRBJ1-2, with D uncertain. V was trimmed by 1 base and J by 2 bases, leaving 5 bases between them. The germline CDR1 and CDR2 sequences are DFQATT and SNEGSKA (reference sequence). The CDR3 covers 12 residues. For the CDR3, the DNA is TGCAGTGCTAGAGGGGGAAACTATGGCTACACCTTC. Amino acid sequence: CSARGGNYGYTF.

The chain links TRBV4-2 to TRBJ2-1, with 13 bases that match TRBD2. Germline values: CDR1 LGHNA, CDR2 YNFKEQ. CDR3 length: 18 residues. J was trimmed by 3 bases and V by 1 base; bases with no gene match: 6. The CDR3 here is CASSQGGTSGTNYNEQFF. The DNA of the CDR3 is TGTGCCAGCAGCCAAGGCGGGACTAGCGGGACCAACTACAATGAGCAGTTCTTC.

This clonotype was observed many times. The chain has TRBV20-1 and TRBJ1-2; 7 bases fit TRBD1. With 3 bases clipped from V and 10 bases from J, the junction kept 11 bases outside the gene matches. Germline V gene sequence: CDR1 DFQATT, CDR2 SNEGSKA (reference sequence). The length of the CDR3 is 13 residues. CDR3: CSARADDRANYTF. The CDR3 DNA reads as TGCAGTGCTAGGGCTGACGACAGGGCAAACTACACCTTC.

This clonotype was seen many times. The chain joins TRBV18 to TRBJ1-6; 11 positions agree with TRBD1. CDR1 KGHSH and CDR2 LQKENI come from the germline V gene. V was clipped by 6 bases and J by 6 bases; unmatched bases: 7. This CDR3 spans 16 amino acids. The DNA for the CDR3 is TGTGCCAGCTCGGCCGGGACAGGGGGTACTAATTCACCCCTCCACTTT. The encoded protein is CASSAGTGGTNSPLHF.

This chain uses TRBV6-6 with TRBJ2-3, with D possibly being TRBD2 (5 bases). V lost 5 bases to trimming and J lost 2 bases, with 14 bases between them. This CDR3 region has 15 residues. Germline lookup yields CDR1 MNHNY and CDR2 SVGAGI (reference sequence). The CDR3 DNA reads as TGTGCCAGCAGTCCCCGGACTCCCTTCACAGATACGCAGTATTTT. It codes for CASSPRTPFTDTQYF.

This chain uses TRBV15 with TRBJ2-3; 8 bases map to TRBD1. Trimming at V came to 6 bases and at J to 3 bases, leaving 11 bases not matched to a gene. Looked up from germline, CDR1 is LNHNV and CDR2 is YYDKDF (reference sequence). This CDR3 is built from 16 residues. In nucleotides, the CDR3 is TGTGCCACCAGGAATGGACAGGGTGGGTTGACAGATACGCAGTATTTT. Translating gives CATRNGQGGLTDTQYF.